The clone carrying this T cell receptor beta chain is a singleton in its sample. The data were taken from a study of blood T cell repertoires in COVID-19. Overall study: PBMCs, B-cell-depleted T cells, or T cells provided the cDNA or gDNA that made up the material.

Recruits, aged about 18 to 95 years, lived in 25 or so US areas. Assignment of participants to cohorts was predicated upon participant-reported clinical history. As processed by the authors: It was from reference gene primer amplification that nucleated cell counts were estimated. The data were produced by immunoSEQ multiplex PCR, yet TCRdb's version contains in-frame clones alone and is incomplete. For V, J and clone size, that table is used; D and trimming come from the DNA. The sample consists of about 210,000 clones, 70% to 90% of them appearing once. Germline CDR1 reads DFQATT; CDR2 reads SNEGSKA (reference sequence). This CDR3 has 13 amino acids. V was cut by 3 bases and J by 1 base, with 10 bases left in between.

The rearrangement uses TRBV20-1 and TRBJ2-7; D is possibly TRBD1 (6 bases). Sequenced material: PBMCs or T cells enriched from blood (not recorded which). The sequence derives from a man younger than 45 with acute COVID-19. The CDR3 is CSASEDSSYEQYF. CDR3 sequence (DNA): TGCAGTGCTAGTGAGGACAGTTCCTACGAGCAGTACTTC.